This TCR beta chain was documented in a study of CD8 T cells in Susac syndrome. Random-hexamer reverse transcription was applied to about 0.45 to 1 ug RNA. Multiplex immunoSEQ PCR targeted 54 Vbeta and 13 Jbeta TCR beta segments. TCRdb used MiXCR to reprocess the immunoSEQ multiplex PCR reads, holding one entry per CDR3 protein. In the table there are 250,000 to 300,000 distinct CDR3 sequences, 70% to 90% of which are singletons. From blood CD8+ and CD4+ T cells, TCR beta sequences were generated. Negative isolation yielded CD8+ and CD4+ T cells; FACS enriched TEMRA cells. A note on this clonotype: Germline and junction disagree at one end, which may indicate a read error.

The CDR3 runs 20 residues. Germline CDR1 SGHRS, CDR2 YFSETQ. Sequences were obtained from CD8+ T cells from PBMCs. The rearrangement joins TRBV5-1 to TRBJ2-1; 8 bases agree with TRBD1. This clonotype originated in a human donor with multiple sclerosis. The CDR3: CASSLAIDVIRDRLYDEQFF. The DNA of the CDR3 is TGCGCCAGCAGCTTGGCCATTGACGTCATCCGGGACAGGCTCTACGATGAGCAGTTCTTC.